The 8 T cell receptor beta chains below come from one sample, sequenced in a study of beta chain features in type 1 diabetes. General study results and limits: TCRB CDR3s were moderately but significantly shorter in Type 1 diabetes patients in all four CD4+ subsets.

Investigators reverse transcribed all isolated RNA, so they sequenced expressed TCRB transcripts. Data came from immunoSEQ multiplex PCR; TCRdb stores just in-frame clones and leaves some out. The table records a few hundred thousand clones, over 10% of them present only once. The antigens for these receptors are not known. The sequenced material came from naive CD4+ T cells from blood. The receptors stem from a woman aged 18 to 35 with type 1 diabetes.

This clone turned up a few times. V gene TRBV2 combines with J gene TRBJ1-1; TRBD1 might be the D (5 bases). The V end was cut by 2 bases, the J end by 1 base, with 8 bases between. This CDR3 region has 14 residues. In germline, CDR1 is SNHLY, CDR2 FYNNEI. The CDR3 protein is CASSEQGPNTEAFF. CDR3 nucleotides: TGTGCCAGCAGTGAACAGGGCCCGAACACTGAAGCTTTCTTT.

The gene calls are TRBV5-1 and TRBJ2-1, with D possibly matching TRBD2 (6 bases). CDR3 length: 16 residues. Between the trimmed V and J ends, which lost 0 bases and 4 bases, there was a span of 14 bases. From germline, CDR1 is SGHRS and CDR2 YFSETQ. The CDR3 coding sequence is TGCGCCAGCAGCTTGGTGCCTAGCGACCGATACAATGAGCAGTTCTTC. Protein sequence: CASSLVPSDRYNEQFF.

This clone was counted a few times. This rearrangement joins TRBV27 to TRBJ1-1; 11 nucleotides agree with TRBD1. The CDR3 totals 14 residues. The ends lost 6 bases at V and 1 base at J; junction bases unmatched: 1. The germline gives CDR1 MNHEY, CDR2 SMNVEV (reference sequence). The CDR3 nucleotides read TGTGCCAGCAGAGGGACAGGGGGGAACACTGAAGCTTTCTTT. This translates into CASRGTGGNTEAFF.

This clone occurred a few times. The gene calls are TRBV19 and TRBJ1-1, with 7 positions matching TRBD1. There are 16 residues in the CDR3. J gave up 2 bases and V 5 bases, and 11 bases lay outside the gene matches. Germline CDR1 reads LNHDA; CDR2 reads SQIVND (reference sequence). CDR3 amino acids: CASSLPYGTVNTEAFF. The CDR3 bases are TGTGCCAGTAGTCTACCATACGGGACAGTCAACACTGAAGCTTTCTTT.

The chain combines TRBV25-1 with TRBJ1-1, with no clear D. This CDR3 comprises 13 residues. In germline, CDR1 is MGHDK, CDR2 SYGVNS. Trimming cost V 10 bases and J 3 bases, with 15 bases left between them. The CDR3 region is CATSPQDHTEAFF. CDR3 coding DNA: TGTGCCACCTCCCCGCAGGATCACACTGAAGCTTTCTTT.

The V call is TRBV11-2, the J call TRBJ1-2; no firm D call. The CDR3 length is 18 residues. With 2 bases removed from V and 2 bases from J, the gap between germline ends came to 21 bases. Germline values: CDR1 SGHAT, CDR2 FQNNGV. CDR3 in DNA: TGTGCCAGCAGCTTAACGTTAGGGAGCCTTGGGGAAAACTATGGCTACACCTTC. This gives the protein CASSLTLGSLGENYGYTF.

CDR3 DNA: TGTGCCAGCAGCGGGGCGGGGGATACGCAGTATTTT. This codes for CASSGAGDTQYF. This rearrangement joins TRBV7-2 to TRBJ2-3; tentatively, D is TRBD2 (6 bases). CDR3 length: 12 amino acids. The germline CDR1 and CDR2 sequences are SGHTA and FQGNSA. The V and J ends lost 5 bases and 6 bases respectively, with 9 bases between them.

Only a few counts were recorded for this clone. Other nucleotide sequences from this sample produce the same CDR3. This chain connects TRBV7-2 to TRBJ2-1; TRBD2 is a possible D gene (5 bases). Trimming took off 5 bases at V and 1 base at J, with 9 bases between the two ends. The CDR3 is 14 amino acids. The germline CDR1 and CDR2 sequences are SGHTA and FQGNSA. CDR3 protein: CASSLGGSYNEQFF. The CDR3 DNA reads TGTGCCAGCAGCCTAGGCGGGTCCTACAATGAGCAGTTCTTC.